The clone carrying this T cell receptor beta chain was seen only a few times. What it binds is unknown. In germline, CDR1 is MNHEY, CDR2 SMNVEV (reference sequence). The ends lost 7 bases at V and 7 bases at J; junction bases unmatched: 10. CDR3 size: 14 residues. These data originate in a study of cytomegalovirus exposure and HLA in healthy donors. Study-wide background: The approximately 130 validation repertoires and the approximately 670 first-cohort repertoires shared a platform, a later analysis reported.

The study's findings and limits: A list of around 150 TCR beta chains associated with cytomegalovirus was given. Later, an analysis found that TCR clusters from the first cohort tended to co-occur in the roughly 110 validation repertoires.

Measured with immunoSEQ multiplex PCR; TCRdb has only the in-frame clones, and not every one. The sample has about 120,000 clones, about 88% seen once. The origin of this receptor is a woman aged 18-30 years in good health and CMV-seronegative. The chain links TRBV27 to TRBJ1-5; 7 positions match TRBD1. The sequenced sample was PBMCs. The CDR3 nucleotides read TGTGCCAGCAACCCGCGAGGGGGCGTGCAGCCCCAGCATTTT. It specifies CASNPRGGVQPQHF.